Listed here are 28 T cell receptor beta chains from one sample, sequenced in a study of blood T cell repertoires in COVID-19. Only in-frame clones appear in the TCRdb table, and some are missing; sequencing was by immunoSEQ multiplex PCR. Of about 84,000 clones in the sample, roughly 95% were seen once. Sequencing was performed on peripheral blood. Every receptor here comes from a human donor with active COVID-19. The donor label of this sample is uncertain.

V is TRBV7-2 and J is TRBJ2-7; 7 nucleotides agree with TRBD2. V shed 5 bases, J shed 7 bases, and the junction held 20 bases outside the gene matches. The length of the CDR3 is 17 residues. CDR1 and CDR2 (germline): SGHTA, FQGNSA. CDR3 coding DNA: TGTGCCAGCAGCCCGCGGGCCGGGACTACCGTCGGGGCGGAGCAGTACTTC. This codes for CASSPRAGTTVGAEQYF.

The chain joins TRBV7-9 to TRBJ2-7, with a tentative D call TRBD2 (5 bases). Germline lookup yields CDR1 SEHNR and CDR2 FQNEAQ (reference sequence). Trimming took off 5 bases at V and 3 bases at J, with 11 bases between the two ends. The CDR3 runs to 13 residues. The CDR3 DNA reads TGTGCCAGCAGCGGAAGGACTGACTACGAGCAGTACTTC. Amino acid sequence: CASSGRTDYEQYF.

V and J are TRBV19 and TRBJ2-1; TRBD1 matches at 7 bases. This CDR3 spans 16 amino acids. Germline CDR1 reads LNHDA; CDR2 reads SQIVND (reference sequence). V shed 6 bases and J 4 bases; nucleotides not matched to a gene: 12. In DNA form, the CDR3 reads TGTGCCAGTAGCCCTTACCGGGACAGACCTTACAATGAGCAGTTCTTC. Amino acids: CASSPYRDRPYNEQFF.

The chain joins TRBV27 to TRBJ2-7, with D hard to call. The CDR3 runs to 14 residues. V was pared by 4 bases and J by 4 bases, with 14 bases between. CDR1 and CDR2 from the germline V gene are MNHEY and SMNVEV (reference sequence). The CDR3 DNA reads as TGTGCCAGCAGTTCCCCCTCCGAACAGTACGAGCAGTACTTC. It translates to CASSSPSEQYEQYF.

The chain recombines TRBV6-2 or TRBV6-3 with TRBJ1-1; a possible D gene is TRBD1 (5 bases). CDR1 MNHEY and CDR2 SVGEGT come from the germline V gene. This CDR3 contains 16 residues. Trimming removed 5 bases at V and 8 bases at J, with 24 bases between. The CDR3 coding sequence is TGTGCCAGCAGTGAGTGGGGGAGGGCGACCAGTAACGAAGCTTTCTTT. It encodes CASSEWGRATSNEAFF.

V is TRBV28 and J is TRBJ2-1, with D possibly matching TRBD2 (5 bases). V lost 6 bases and J lost 1, with 10 bases in between. Germline loops: CDR1 MDHEN, CDR2 SYDVKM. The length of the CDR3 is 14 residues. As DNA, the CDR3 is TGTGCCAGCAGACCTCCGGGGTCCTACAATGAGCAGTTCTTC. This gives the protein CASRPPGSYNEQFF.

V is TRBV6-6 and J is TRBJ2-1; 10 bases are a match to TRBD1. In germline, CDR1 is MNHNY, CDR2 SVGAGI (reference sequence). This CDR3 is built from 14 residues. V lost 7 bases to trimming and J lost 4 bases; unmatched junction nucleotides: 4. CDR3 residues: CASNPGQGYNEQFF. Here the CDR3 DNA reads TGTGCCAGCAATCCGGGACAGGGGTACAATGAGCAGTTCTTC.

The rearrangement joins TRBV28 to TRBJ1-2, with TRBD1 identical over 7 bases. The CDR3 is made up of 14 amino acids. The V segment lost 7 bases and the J segment 7 bases; nucleotides outside the gene matches: 12. Germline V gene sequence: CDR1 MDHEN, CDR2 SYDVKM. This CDR3 reads CASIQDRPGTGYTF. The DNA for the CDR3 is TGTGCCAGCATTCAGGACAGGCCCGGTACTGGCTACACCTTC.

This rearrangement joins TRBV12-3 or TRBV12-4 to TRBJ1-1; D unresolved. Trimming took off 1 base at V and 5 bases at J, with 8 bases between the two ends. There are 13 residues in the CDR3. CDR3 loop: CASSLGRGTEAFF. The CDR3 DNA sequence: TGTGCCAGCAGTTTAGGTCGGGGAACTGAAGCTTTCTTT.

The chain links TRBV7-2 to TRBJ2-7; 9 bases agree with TRBD2. After removal of 5 bases from V and 1 base from J, the junction contained 15 bases not matched to a gene. Germline V gene sequence: CDR1 SGHTA, CDR2 FQGNSA. The CDR3 is 18 residues long. Here the CDR3 DNA reads TGTGCCAGCAGCCCCTGGACTAGCGCCGATTGGAGATCCTACGAGCAGTACTTC. Residues: CASSPWTSADWRSYEQYF.

The chain is built from TRBV19 and TRBJ2-5; 15 bases fit TRBD2. The CDR3 length is 16 residues. Germline V gene data show CDR1 as LNHDA and CDR2 as SQIVND (reference sequence). Germline trimming cut 5 bases from V and 7 bases from J; bases unmatched to any gene: 8. The CDR3 loop reads CASSGLAGGPGWTQYF. In nucleotides, the CDR3 is TGTGCCAGTAGTGGACTAGCGGGGGGGCCGGGGTGGACCCAGTACTTC.

The chain employs TRBV24-1 and TRBJ2-5, with 12 bases fitting TRBD1. Per germline, CDR1 KGHDR and CDR2 SFDVKD. The CDR3 totals 16 residues. Germline trimming cut 4 bases from V and 5 bases from J; bases unmatched to any gene: 7. This chain's CDR3 is CATSDLGQGAGETQYF. In nucleotides, the CDR3 is TGTGCCACCAGTGACCTGGGACAGGGGGCGGGGGAGACCCAGTACTTC.

This sequence joins TRBV28 and TRBJ2-7; weak D call: TRBD1 (7 bases). V dropped 8 bases and J dropped 3 bases, with 11 bases sitting between them. The length of the CDR3 is 12 residues. From germline, CDR1 is MDHEN and CDR2 SYDVKM. In DNA form, the CDR3 reads TGTGCCAGCCGGGGGACAGTCTACGAGCAGTACTTC. Amino acids: CASRGTVYEQYF.

This chain links TRBV5-1 with TRBJ2-7, with 10 bases matching TRBD2. The length of the CDR3 is 17 residues. Germline V gene sequence: CDR1 SGHRS, CDR2 YFSETQ. Losses at the gene ends were 4 bases for V and 3 bases for J; bases not matched to a gene: 13. CDR3 coding DNA: TGCGCCAGCAGCCGGGGGGGTCTAGCGGGAGCGGGCTACGAGCAGTACTTC. Protein: CASSRGGLAGAGYEQYF. Combining the CDR3 with reference TRBV5-1 and TRBJ2-7 gives the whole variable domain KAGVTQTPRYLIKTRGQQVTLSCSPISGHRSVSWYQQTPGQGLQFLFEYFSETQRNKGNFPGRFSGRQFSNSRSEMNVSTLELGDSALYLCASSRGGLAGAGYEQYFGPGTRLTVT.

The V gene is TRBV7-9, the J gene TRBJ2-7; 8 nucleotides align to TRBD2. From germline, CDR1 is SEHNR and CDR2 FQNEAQ (reference sequence). V lost 0 bases, J lost 3 bases, and 4 bases stayed unmatched. This CDR3 comprises 15 residues. CDR3 sequence (DNA): TGTGCCAGCAGCTTAGCCGGGGGGGATTACTACGAGCAGTACTTC. Translating it yields CASSLAGGDYYEQYF.

This clone appeared a single time. The chain employs TRBV4-1 and TRBJ2-5; D call uncertain. Trimming shortened V by 1 base and J by 2 bases, and 5 bases separated the two germline ends. This CDR3 spans 13 amino acids. The V gene's germline CDR1 is MGHRA and CDR2 YSYEKL. In nucleotides, the CDR3 is TGCGCCAGCAGCCAAGTGCTACAAGAGACCCAGTACTTC. Its translation is CASSQVLQETQYF.

The J gene is TRBJ2-3, the V gene TRBV5-6; 10 bases map to TRBD1. The germline gives CDR1 SGHDT, CDR2 YYEEEE. With V trimmed by 5 bases and J by 4 bases, 13 bases remained unmatched. The length of the CDR3 is 17 residues. CDR3 nucleotides: TGTGCCAGCAGACCTCATCCCGGGACAGGGGCCCCAGATACGCAGTATTTT. This sequence encodes CASRPHPGTGAPDTQYF.

This rearrangement joins TRBV18 to TRBJ2-2; possibly TRBD1 for D (6 bases). V was clipped by 5 bases and J by 5 bases, with 12 bases between them. The germline V gene has CDR1 KGHSH and CDR2 LQKENI. The CDR3 length is 14 residues. For the CDR3, the DNA is TGTGCCAGCTCAATTGGGGGCGCAACCGGGGAGCTGTTTTTT. Translation gives CASSIGGATGELFF.

The rearrangement links TRBV28 to TRBJ2-7, with 9 bases matching TRBD2. This CDR3 spans 14 amino acids. The V gene's germline CDR1 is MDHEN and CDR2 SYDVKM. Losses at the gene ends were 4 bases for V and 4 bases for J; bases not matched to a gene: 5. The CDR3 reads CASSSAGGFYEQYF. The CDR3 DNA follows: TGTGCCAGCAGTTCAGCGGGAGGATTTTACGAGCAGTACTTC.

This clone appeared once. The chain joins TRBV6-4 to TRBJ2-3; no clear D. Trimming removed 0 bases from V and 6 bases from J, with 4 bases in between. The CDR3 sequence is 12 residues long. Germline loops: CDR1 MRHNA, CDR2 SNTAGT. The CDR3 region is CASSDSMDTQYF. For the CDR3, the DNA is TGTGCCAGCAGTGACTCTATGGATACGCAGTATTTT.

The rearrangement uses TRBV7-6 and TRBJ2-5; D may be TRBD2 (6 bases). CDR1 is SGHVS, CDR2 FNYEAQ, per germline. The CDR3 extends over 17 amino acids. V shed 1 base and J shed 3 bases, with 18 bases lying between them. In nucleotides, the CDR3 is TGTGCCAGCAGCTTAGGCCCAAGGGGAGCGGGTAAAGAGACCCAGTACTTC. Translating gives CASSLGPRGAGKETQYF.

The CDR3 region has the DNA TGTGCCAGCAGCTTAAGAGTGGGGCGAGGTGAGCAGTACTTC. This encodes CASSLRVGRGEQYF. The chain carries TRBV11-2 and TRBJ2-7; TRBD1 is a possible D gene (5 bases). Trimming cost V 2 bases and J 7 bases, with 15 bases left between them. CDR3 length: 14 amino acids. Germline V gene sequence: CDR1 SGHAT, CDR2 FQNNGV.

The J gene is TRBJ1-4, the V gene TRBV7-9; D perhaps matches TRBD1 (5 bases). The germline V gene encodes CDR1 SEHNR and CDR2 FQNEAQ (reference sequence). CDR3 length equals 12 residues. The V gene lost 3 bases and the J gene lost 6 bases, with 5 bases spanning the gap. The CDR3 loop is CASSLTDEKLFF. In nucleotides, the CDR3 is TGTGCCAGCAGCTTGACAGATGAAAAACTGTTTTTT. The entire variable domain, with the rest obtained from reference TRBV7-9 and TRBJ1-4, is as follows: DTGVSQNPRHKITKRGQNVTFRCDPISEHNRLYWYRQTLGQGPEFLTYFQNEAQLEKSRLLSDRFSAERPKGSFSTLEIQRTEQGDSAMYLCASSLTDEKLFFGSGTQLSVL.

The chain recombines TRBV7-9 with TRBJ2-7; 9 bases line up with TRBD1. CDR1 is SEHNR, CDR2 FQNEAQ, per germline (reference sequence). The CDR3 spans 14 residues. V dropped 5 bases and J dropped 4; count of bases not matched to a gene: 6. CDR3 sequence reads: CASSGQGLPYEQYF. The CDR3 DNA reads TGTGCCAGCAGCGGACAGGGGCTCCCTTACGAGCAGTACTTC.

V usage is TRBV5-1 and J usage is TRBJ2-1; TRBD2 aligns across 7 bases. Germline assignment: CDR1 SGHRS and CDR2 YFSETQ. The CDR3 is 16 amino acids. V lost 5 bases, J lost 5 bases, and 13 bases stayed unmatched. As DNA, the CDR3 is TGCGCCAGCAGAGCATCTAGCGGAGCCGGGGACAATGAGCAGTTCTTC. Residues: CASRASSGAGDNEQFF.

The gene calls are TRBV5-4 and TRBJ2-7; 10 bases are a match to TRBD2. The CDR3 runs to 15 residues. V trimming: 0 bases; J trimming: 5 bases; junction bases outside the gene matches: 5. Germline V CDR1 and CDR2: SGHNT, YYREEE (reference sequence). The CDR3 coding sequence is TGTGCCAGCAGCTTGGGAGGGCTAGCGGGAGACGAGCAGTACTTC. Residues: CASSLGGLAGDEQYF.

This clone was recorded only once. The chain recombines TRBV2 with TRBJ2-5; 10 nucleotides match TRBD2. J gave up 1 base and V 4 bases, and 3 bases lay outside the gene matches. Germline CDR1 reads SNHLY; CDR2 reads FYNNEI. The length of the CDR3 is 15 residues. The CDR3 nucleotides read TGTGCCAGCAGTGGCGCTAGCGGGGGCCAAGAGACCCAGTACTTC. Amino acid sequence: CASSGASGGQETQYF.

The count of this clone is one. The rearrangement links TRBV7-2 to TRBJ2-7, with 7 bases fitting TRBD2. CDR1 and CDR2 (germline): SGHTA, FQGNSA. V was clipped by 5 bases and J by 4 bases; unmatched bases: 8. The CDR3 length is 14 residues. As DNA, the CDR3 is TGTGCCAGCAGCCGGCCTAGCGGAGCTTACGAGCAGTACTTC. Translation: CASSRPSGAYEQYF. The full variable domain, its missing parts supplied by reference TRBV7-2 and TRBJ2-7, is GAGVSQSPSNKVTEKGKDVELRCDPISGHTALYWYRQSLGQGLEFLIYFQGNSAPDKSGLPSDRFSAERTGGSVSTLTIQRTQQEDSAVYLCASSRPSGAYEQYFGPGTRLTVT.